The 7 T cell receptor beta chains listed next were all sequenced from one sample in a study of blood T cells in healthy people across ages (dated by TCRdb to between 2015 and 2017). Libraries were built with 5' RACE. Sequencing instrument: Illumina HiSeq 2500. A second PCR of about 7 to 12 cycles was run with a J-beta primer mix and a sample-barcoded 5' primer. TCRdb ran its own pipeline on the public reads, namely fastp trimming at Q25 and MiXCR clone calling, and kept in-frame beta chains. Records with the same CDR3 protein are collapsed into one entry carrying the most frequent genes and DNA. The sample table lists about 640,000 distinct CDR3 sequences, roughly 53% of them with a count of one. The top ten clones comprise approximately 40% of the sample. Sequencing input: blood. The source of these receptors is a man aged 60-69 years in good health.

The V and J genes are TRBV5-1 and TRBJ2-1; D call uncertain. This CDR3 spans 16 amino acids. The V gene's germline CDR1 is SGHRS and CDR2 YFSETQ. V gave up 0 bases and J gave up 7 bases, with 17 bases separating them. CDR3 loop: CASSLATRFEINEQFF. In DNA form, the CDR3 reads TGCGCCAGCAGCTTGGCCACAAGGTTCGAAATTAATGAGCAGTTCTTC.

This rearrangement joins TRBV10-3 to TRBJ2-4; 10 bases agree with TRBD1. The CDR3 is 13 residues long. V lost 10 bases and J lost 5; bases outside the gene matches: 5. The germline V gene encodes CDR1 ENHRY and CDR2 SYGVKD. The CDR3 DNA follows: TGTGCCACCCTGACAGGGGGCGAAAACATTCAGTACTTC. This codes for CATLTGGENIQYF.

This sequence joins TRBV10-3 and TRBJ2-3, with TRBD1 identical over 8 bases. CDR3 length: 14 amino acids. With V trimmed by 6 bases and J by 1 base, 3 bases remained unmatched. Per the germline V gene, CDR1 is ENHRY and CDR2 is SYGVKD. CDR3 nucleotides: TGTGCCATCAGAGGACAGGGAGGCACAGATACGCAGTATTTT. Translated: CAIRGQGGTDTQYF.

This chain uses TRBV7-2 with TRBJ2-3; the D is unclear. The CDR3 length is 12 residues. CDR1 and CDR2 (germline): SGHTA, FQGNSA. The V and J ends lost 4 bases and 8 bases respectively, with 10 bases between them. The CDR3 sequence is CASSSAVATQYF. CDR3 nucleotide sequence: TGTGCCAGCAGCTCGGCGGTAGCTACGCAGTATTTT. Supplemented by reference TRBV7-2 and TRBJ2-3, the full variable domain reads GAGVSQSPSNKVTEKGKDVELRCDPISGHTALYWYRQSLGQGLEFLIYFQGNSAPDKSGLPSDRFSAERTGGSVSTLTIQRTQQEDSAVYLCASSSAVATQYFGPGTRLTVL.

This rearrangement joins TRBV27 to TRBJ2-3, with D possibly being TRBD1 (6 bases). Trimming shortened V by 6 bases and J by 2 bases, and 30 bases separated the two germline ends. The CDR3 loop spans 20 amino acids. The V gene's germline CDR1 is MNHEY and CDR2 SMNVEV (reference sequence). This CDR3 reads CASSLKGTTQGFFYTDTQYF. The CDR3 DNA follows: TGTGCCAGCAGCTTAAAGGGCACCACACAGGGTTTCTTCTACACAGATACGCAGTATTTT.

J is TRBJ2-7 and V is TRBV3-1; 10 bases agree with TRBD1. Germline V lookup: CDR1 LGHDT, CDR2 YNNKEL (reference sequence). This CDR3 contains 14 residues. V lost 6 bases, J lost 1 base, and 3 bases stayed unmatched. The CDR3 is CASRGTGDSYEQYF. CDR3 in DNA: TGTGCCAGCAGGGGGACAGGGGATTCCTACGAGCAGTACTTC.

This clonotype showed up just a few times. The V gene is TRBV12-3 or TRBV12-4, the J gene TRBJ1-2, with D unresolved. The CDR3 runs 13 residues. Trimming cost V 2 bases and J 4 bases, with 8 bases left between them. The CDR3 sequence: CASSLKGSYGYTF. The CDR3 DNA follows: TGTGCCAGCAGTTTAAAGGGTAGCTATGGCTACACCTTC.